Listed here are 20 T cell receptor beta chains from one sample, sequenced in a study of T cells in localized non-small cell lung cancer. Measured with immunoSEQ multiplex PCR; TCRdb has only the in-frame clones, and not every one. The sample shows 38,000 or so clones, approximately 81% of them seen only once. Sample: peripheral blood mononuclear cells, taken before any cancer treatment. The receptor source for this set is a male donor at least 60 years old with stage II lung adenocarcinoma.

The chain employs TRBV4-2 and TRBJ1-1; D uncertain. The CDR3 contains 15 residues. The germline V and J ends were trimmed by 1 base and 4 bases, with 13 bases remaining between them. The V gene's germline CDR1 is LGHNA and CDR2 YNFKEQ. The CDR3 DNA follows: TGTGCCAGCAGCCAAGGTGAAAGCTCGACCACTGAAGCTTTCTTT. This encodes CASSQGESSTTEAFF.

V and J are TRBV6-6 and TRBJ1-1, with TRBD1 matching over 7 bases. The germline V gene encodes CDR1 MNHNY and CDR2 SVGAGI (reference sequence). This CDR3 has 13 amino acids. The V segment lost 5 bases and the J segment 4 bases; nucleotides outside the gene matches: 4. The CDR3 nucleotides read TGTGCCAGCAGTGCCTCAGGGGGCACTGAAGCTTTCTTT. Amino acid sequence: CASSASGGTEAFF.

The chain links TRBV7-2 to TRBJ1-3; 11 positions agree with TRBD1. The CDR3 covers 15 residues. Germline V gene lookup returns CDR1 SGHTA and CDR2 FQGNSA. V trimming: 6 bases; J trimming: 2 bases; junction bases outside the gene matches: 3. This CDR3 reads CASRPDRGPGNTIYF. For the CDR3, the DNA is TGTGCCAGCAGGCCGGACAGGGGGCCTGGAAACACCATATATTTT. Full variable domain (rest looked up from reference TRBV7-2 and TRBJ1-3): GAGVSQSPSNKVTEKGKDVELRCDPISGHTALYWYRQSLGQGLEFLIYFQGNSAPDKSGLPSDRFSAERTGGSVSTLTIQRTQQEDSAVYLCASRPDRGPGNTIYFGEGSWLTVV.

The rearrangement links TRBV19 to TRBJ2-3, with TRBD2 matching 8 bases. The germline CDR1 and CDR2 sequences are LNHDA and SQIVND (reference sequence). The V and J ends lost 4 bases and 3 bases, in that order; junction bases with no gene match: 9. The CDR3 consists of 16 residues. In nucleotides, the CDR3 is TGTGCCAGTAGTACGGGACTAGGACGGGGGACAGATACGCAGTATTTT. Translating it yields CASSTGLGRGTDTQYF.

J is TRBJ1-2 and V is TRBV6-5; 8 bases line up with TRBD1. The germline V gene encodes CDR1 MNHEY and CDR2 SVGAGI. CDR3 length: 15 residues. Trimming cost V 5 bases and J 5 bases; bases outside gene matches: 10. The CDR3 loop is CASSLSGTGSYGYTF. The CDR3 region has the DNA TGTGCCAGCAGTCTCAGCGGGACAGGTTCTTATGGCTACACCTTC.

The chain recombines TRBV7-8 with TRBJ1-1, with 7 bases aligning to TRBD1. V gave up 2 bases and J gave up 6 bases; unmatched junction bases: 6. The CDR3 is 14 residues long. The V gene's germline CDR1 is SGHVS and CDR2 FQNEAQ. CDR3: CASSLRGGLAEAFF. The CDR3 nucleotides are TGTGCCAGCAGCTTACGAGGGGGCCTCGCTGAAGCTTTCTTT.

The chain links TRBV28 to TRBJ1-5; D call uncertain. Germline V CDR1 and CDR2: MDHEN, SYDVKM. The CDR3 is 12 amino acids. The V end was cut by 3 bases, the J end by 7 bases, with 7 bases between. In DNA, the CDR3 is TGTGCCAGCAGTTTTGAGTACCAGCCCCAGCATTTT. This encodes CASSFEYQPQHF.

The chain combines TRBV27 with TRBJ1-2; D remains ambiguous. The ends were cut back, 3 bases at V and 1 base at J, with 12 bases in the middle. The CDR3 loop spans 15 amino acids. The germline V gene has CDR1 MNHEY and CDR2 SMNVEV (reference sequence). The CDR3 here is CASSFYDQVNYGYTF. CDR3 in DNA: TGTGCCAGCAGTTTCTACGATCAGGTTAACTATGGCTACACCTTC.

This clone was counted only a few times. The CDR3 is CASSHSGGPLDTEAFF. In DNA, the CDR3 is TGCGCCAGCAGCCACTCGGGAGGACCCTTGGACACTGAAGCTTTCTTT. J is TRBJ1-1 and V is TRBV5-1; D is ambiguous. This CDR3 spans 16 amino acids. Deletions cut 4 bases from V and 3 bases from J, with 19 bases between. Looked up from germline, CDR1 is SGHRS and CDR2 is YFSETQ.

This clone has only a few counts. The chain couples TRBV7-9 to TRBJ1-1; D not resolved. Looked up from germline, CDR1 is SEHNR and CDR2 is FQNEAQ (reference sequence). The germline V and J ends were trimmed by 0 bases and 4 bases, with 9 bases remaining between them. The CDR3 is 14 amino acids. The CDR3 DNA is TGTGCCAGCAGCTTAGCGGGGTCAGGCACTGAAGCTTTCTTT. Amino acids: CASSLAGSGTEAFF.

The table lists this clone with a few counts. The rearrangement joins TRBV29-1 to TRBJ2-6; D is undetermined. CDR3 size: 13 residues. V was trimmed by 4 bases and J by 0 bases, leaving 4 bases between them. Per the germline V gene, CDR1 is SQVTM and CDR2 is ANQGSEA. This CDR3 is CSVVGSGANVLTF. The CDR3, as DNA: TGCAGCGTTGTGGGCTCTGGGGCCAACGTCCTGACTTTC. Supplemented by reference TRBV29-1 and TRBJ2-6, the full variable domain reads SAVISQKPSRDICQRGTSLTIQCQVDSQVTMMFWYRQQPGQSLTLIATANQGSEATYESGFVIDKFPISRPNLTFSTLTVSNMSPEDSSIYLCSVVGSGANVLTFGAGSRLTVL.

The rearrangement links TRBV19 to TRBJ1-2; the D gene is possibly TRBD1 (5 bases). The germline V gene encodes CDR1 LNHDA and CDR2 SQIVND (reference sequence). Trimming took off 7 bases at V and 3 bases at J, with 12 bases between the two ends. The CDR3 contains 13 residues. The CDR3 coding sequence is TGTGCCAGTACCCTGACAGCGGACTATGGCTACACCTTC. Translating it yields CASTLTADYGYTF.

This chain uses TRBV4-1 with TRBJ2-7; 7 nucleotides match TRBD1. With V trimmed by 0 bases and J by 7 bases, 9 bases remained unmatched. From germline, CDR1 is MGHRA and CDR2 YSYEKL. CDR3 length equals 15 residues. The DNA for the CDR3 is TGCGCCAGCAGCCAAGATTCTAGGGGGCACGGGGAGCAGTACTTC. It yields the protein CASSQDSRGHGEQYF.

The gene calls are TRBV21-1 and TRBJ1-5. TRBV21-1 is described as a pseudogene. The CDR3 loop spans 16 amino acids. CDR3 residues: CASSLRLGFVLGPQHF. CDR3 coding DNA: TGTGCCAGCAGCCTTCGGTTAGGCTTCGTATTAGGGCCCCAGCATTTT.

The rearrangement joins TRBV7-2 to TRBJ2-1, with 11 bases lining up with TRBD1. Trimming took 0 bases from V and 7 from J; bases not matched to a gene: 8. Germline-derived CDR1 and CDR2 are SGHTA and FQGNSA. This CDR3 comprises 17 residues. CDR3 protein: CASSLARTGGAFNEQFF. The CDR3 DNA reads TGTGCCAGCAGCTTAGCCCGGACAGGGGGCGCATTTAATGAGCAGTTCTTC.

The V gene is TRBV7-6, the J gene TRBJ2-3, with TRBD1 identical over 9 bases. This CDR3 is 15 amino acids long. Germline loops: CDR1 SGHVS, CDR2 FNYEAQ. Trimming cost V 5 bases and J 6 bases; bases outside gene matches: 9. CDR3 in amino acids: CASSAGTGLTDTQYF. The CDR3 DNA follows: TGTGCCAGCAGCGCCGGGACAGGGTTGACGGATACGCAGTATTTT.

V gene TRBV5-1 combines with J gene TRBJ1-5, with D possibly TRBD1 on 6 matching bases. CDR1 and CDR2 (germline): SGHRS, YFSETQ. Trimming removed 0 bases at V and 9 bases at J, with 13 bases between. CDR3 size: 14 residues. CDR3 sequence reads: CASSLAQGSWPQHF. The CDR3 DNA reads TGCGCCAGCAGCTTGGCACAGGGTAGTTGGCCCCAGCATTTT.

The V call is TRBV27, the J call TRBJ1-5, with TRBD1 matching over 11 bases. The germline gives CDR1 MNHEY, CDR2 SMNVEV (reference sequence). This CDR3 is 13 amino acids long. V shed 8 bases, J shed 7 bases, and the junction held 4 bases outside the gene matches. CDR3 in DNA: TGTGCCAGCTGGACAGGGGGCGACCAGCCCCAGCATTTT. This sequence encodes CASWTGGDQPQHF.

CDR3 region: CASSQGDTSLGEQYF. DNA for the CDR3: TGCGCCAGCAGCCAAGGTGACACGTCACTGGGGGAGCAGTACTTC. This chain joins TRBV4-1 and TRBJ2-7; D uncertain. The CDR3 covers 15 residues. The V gene's germline CDR1 is MGHRA and CDR2 YSYEKL. Between the trimmed V and J ends, which lost 1 base and 7 bases, there was a span of 17 bases.

The chain has TRBV28 and TRBJ2-7; no firm D call. The CDR3 is 13 amino acids. Germline assignment: CDR1 MDHEN and CDR2 SYDVKM. Trimming cost V 5 bases and J 2 bases, with 10 bases left between them. CDR3 in DNA: TGTGCCAGCAGTCCCTTAACTCCCTACGAGCAGTACTTC. Residues: CASSPLTPYEQYF.